This TCR beta chain was captured in a study of T cells in localized non-small cell lung cancer. General study findings and limits: Among the tissues sampled, uninvolved adjacent lung had the highest T cell clonality, above tumor.

The CDR3 is 17 amino acids. The germline V gene encodes CDR1 SGHTA and CDR2 FQGNSA. V was pared by 2 bases and J by 0 bases, with 14 bases between. On this clone itself: Its antigen remains unidentified.

Repertoires were generated with immunoSEQ multiplex PCR, while TCRdb's copy carries only in-frame clones and drops some. The table has roughly 15,000 clones, 85% to 90% seen once. This chain uses TRBV7-2 with TRBJ1-5; D gene uncertain. Sequences were derived from peripheral blood, sampled before any cancer treatment. This receptor was taken from a female donor over 55 with stage I squamous cell lung carcinoma. The CDR3 DNA follows: TGTGCCAGCAGCTTATATTCGCTAATAGATAGCAATCAGCCCCAGCATTTT. It translates to CASSLYSLIDSNQPQHF. The full variable domain, in which reference TRBV7-2 and TRBJ1-5 provide the parts outside the CDR3, is GAGVSQSPSNKVTEKGKDVELRCDPISGHTALYWYRQSLGQGLEFLIYFQGNSAPDKSGLPSDRFSAERTGGSVSTLTIQRTQQEDSAVYLCASSLYSLIDSNQPQHFGDGTRLSIL.